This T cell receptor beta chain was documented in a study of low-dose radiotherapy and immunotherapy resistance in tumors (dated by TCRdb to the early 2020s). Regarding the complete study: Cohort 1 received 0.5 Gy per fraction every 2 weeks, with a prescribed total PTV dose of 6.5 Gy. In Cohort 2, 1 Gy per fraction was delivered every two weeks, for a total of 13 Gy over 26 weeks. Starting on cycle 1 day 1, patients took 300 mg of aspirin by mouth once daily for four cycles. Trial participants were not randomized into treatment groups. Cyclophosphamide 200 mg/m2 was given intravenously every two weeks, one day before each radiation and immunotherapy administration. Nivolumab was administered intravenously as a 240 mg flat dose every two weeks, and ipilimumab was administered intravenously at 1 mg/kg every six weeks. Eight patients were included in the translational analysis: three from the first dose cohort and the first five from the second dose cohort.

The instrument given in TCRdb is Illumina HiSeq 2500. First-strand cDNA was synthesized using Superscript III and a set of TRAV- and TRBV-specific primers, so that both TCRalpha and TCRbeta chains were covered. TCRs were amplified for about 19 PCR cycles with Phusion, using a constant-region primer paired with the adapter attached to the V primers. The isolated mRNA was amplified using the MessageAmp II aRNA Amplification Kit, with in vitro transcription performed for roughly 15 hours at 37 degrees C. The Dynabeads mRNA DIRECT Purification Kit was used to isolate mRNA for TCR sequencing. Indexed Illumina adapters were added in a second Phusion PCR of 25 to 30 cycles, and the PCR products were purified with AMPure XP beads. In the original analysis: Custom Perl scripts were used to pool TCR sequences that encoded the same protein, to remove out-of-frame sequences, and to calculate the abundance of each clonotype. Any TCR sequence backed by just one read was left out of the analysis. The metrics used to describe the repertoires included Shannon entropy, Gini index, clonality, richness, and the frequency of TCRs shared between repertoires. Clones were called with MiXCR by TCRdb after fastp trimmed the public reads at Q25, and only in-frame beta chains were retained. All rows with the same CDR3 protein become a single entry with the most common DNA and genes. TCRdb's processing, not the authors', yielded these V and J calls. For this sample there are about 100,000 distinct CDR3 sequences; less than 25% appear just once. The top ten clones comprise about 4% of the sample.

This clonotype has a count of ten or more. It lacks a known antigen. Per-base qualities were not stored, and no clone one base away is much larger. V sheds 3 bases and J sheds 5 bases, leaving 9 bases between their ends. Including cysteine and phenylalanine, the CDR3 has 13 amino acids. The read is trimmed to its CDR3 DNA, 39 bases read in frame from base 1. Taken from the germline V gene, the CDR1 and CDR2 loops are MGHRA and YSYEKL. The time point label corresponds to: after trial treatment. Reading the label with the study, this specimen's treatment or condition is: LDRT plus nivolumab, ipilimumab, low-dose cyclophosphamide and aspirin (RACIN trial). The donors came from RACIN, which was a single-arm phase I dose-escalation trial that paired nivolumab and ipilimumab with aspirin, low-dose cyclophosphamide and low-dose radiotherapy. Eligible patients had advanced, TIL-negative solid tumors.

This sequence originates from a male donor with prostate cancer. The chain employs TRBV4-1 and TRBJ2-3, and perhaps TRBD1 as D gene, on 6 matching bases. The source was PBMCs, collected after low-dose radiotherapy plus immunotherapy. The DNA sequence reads TGCGCCAGCAGCCATCCAGGGGTAGATACGCAGTATTTT. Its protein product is CASSHPGVDTQYF.